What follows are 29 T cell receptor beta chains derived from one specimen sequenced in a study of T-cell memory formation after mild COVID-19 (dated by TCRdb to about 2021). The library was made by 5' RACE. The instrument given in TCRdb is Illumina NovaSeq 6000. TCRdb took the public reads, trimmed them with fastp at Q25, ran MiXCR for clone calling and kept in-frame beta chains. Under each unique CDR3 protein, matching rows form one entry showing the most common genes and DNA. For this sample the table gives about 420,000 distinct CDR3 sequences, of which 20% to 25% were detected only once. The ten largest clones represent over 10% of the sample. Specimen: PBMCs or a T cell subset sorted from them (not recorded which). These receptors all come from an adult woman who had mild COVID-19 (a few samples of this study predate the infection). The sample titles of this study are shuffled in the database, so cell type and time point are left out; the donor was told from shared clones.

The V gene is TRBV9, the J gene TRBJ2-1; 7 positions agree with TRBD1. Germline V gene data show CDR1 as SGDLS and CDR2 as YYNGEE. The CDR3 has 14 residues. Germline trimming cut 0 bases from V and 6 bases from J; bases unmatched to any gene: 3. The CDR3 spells CASSVEGARNEQFF. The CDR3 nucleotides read TGTGCCAGCAGCGTAGAGGGGGCTCGCAATGAGCAGTTCTTC.

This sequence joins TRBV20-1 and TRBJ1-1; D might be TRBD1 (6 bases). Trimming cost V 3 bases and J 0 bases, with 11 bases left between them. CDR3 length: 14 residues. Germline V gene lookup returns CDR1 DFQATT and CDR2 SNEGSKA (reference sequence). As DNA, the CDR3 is TGCAGTGCTAGTGGACAGACCATGAACACTGAAGCTTTCTTT. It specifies CSASGQTMNTEAFF.

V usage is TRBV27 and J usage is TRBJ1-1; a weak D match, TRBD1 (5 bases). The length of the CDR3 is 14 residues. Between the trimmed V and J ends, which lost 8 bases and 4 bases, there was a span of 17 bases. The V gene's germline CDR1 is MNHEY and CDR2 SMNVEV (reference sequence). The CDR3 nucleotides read TGTGCCAGCGGAATCAGGGACGGGAGCACTGAAGCTTTCTTT. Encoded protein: CASGIRDGSTEAFF.

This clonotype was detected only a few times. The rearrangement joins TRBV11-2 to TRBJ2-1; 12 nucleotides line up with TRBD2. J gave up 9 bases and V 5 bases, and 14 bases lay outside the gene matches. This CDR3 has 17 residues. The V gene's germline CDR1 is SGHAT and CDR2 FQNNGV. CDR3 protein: CASSLGTAGLAGSEQFF. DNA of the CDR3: TGTGCCAGCAGCCTAGGGACAGCAGGACTAGCGGGAAGTGAGCAGTTCTTC.

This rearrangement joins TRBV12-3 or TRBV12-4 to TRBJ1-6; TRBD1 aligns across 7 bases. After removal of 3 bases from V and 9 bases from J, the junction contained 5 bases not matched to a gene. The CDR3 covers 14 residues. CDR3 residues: CASSFLPGGSPLHF. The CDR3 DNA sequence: TGTGCCAGCAGTTTTCTCCCAGGGGGTTCACCCCTCCACTTT.

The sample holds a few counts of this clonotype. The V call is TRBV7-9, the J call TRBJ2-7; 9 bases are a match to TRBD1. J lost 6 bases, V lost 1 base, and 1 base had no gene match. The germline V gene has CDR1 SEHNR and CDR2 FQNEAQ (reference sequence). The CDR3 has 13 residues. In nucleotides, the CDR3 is TGTGCCAGCAGCTTAGGACAGGGGGTCGAGCAGTACTTC. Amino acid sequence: CASSLGQGVEQYF.

This CDR3 is CASSDRRYEQYF. The CDR3 DNA follows: TGTGCCAGCAGCGACAGGAGATACGAGCAGTACTTC. This rearrangement joins TRBV21-1 to TRBJ2-7; the table calls TRBD1, which could not be checked here. TRBV21-1 is designated a pseudogene. The CDR3 consists of 12 residues.

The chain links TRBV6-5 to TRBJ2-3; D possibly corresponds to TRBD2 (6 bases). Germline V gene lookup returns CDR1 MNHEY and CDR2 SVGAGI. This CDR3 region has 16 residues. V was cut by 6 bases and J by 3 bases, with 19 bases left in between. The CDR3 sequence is CASSQSSVVGTDTQYF. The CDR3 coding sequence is TGTGCCAGCAGCCAATCTAGCGTGGTAGGGACAGATACGCAGTATTTT.

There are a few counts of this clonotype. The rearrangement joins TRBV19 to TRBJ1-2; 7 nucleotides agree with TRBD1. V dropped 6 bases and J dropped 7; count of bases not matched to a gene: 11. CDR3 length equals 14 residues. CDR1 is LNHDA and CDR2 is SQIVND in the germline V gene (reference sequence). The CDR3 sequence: CASRKEGAVFGYTF. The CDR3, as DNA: TGTGCCAGTAGGAAGGAGGGGGCGGTTTTTGGCTACACCTTC.

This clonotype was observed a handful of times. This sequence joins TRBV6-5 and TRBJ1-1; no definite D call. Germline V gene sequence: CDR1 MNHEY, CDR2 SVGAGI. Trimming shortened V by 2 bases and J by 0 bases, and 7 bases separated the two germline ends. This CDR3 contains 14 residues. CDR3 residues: CASSYRTMNTEAFF. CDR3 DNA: TGTGCCAGCAGTTACCGCACCATGAACACTGAAGCTTTCTTT.

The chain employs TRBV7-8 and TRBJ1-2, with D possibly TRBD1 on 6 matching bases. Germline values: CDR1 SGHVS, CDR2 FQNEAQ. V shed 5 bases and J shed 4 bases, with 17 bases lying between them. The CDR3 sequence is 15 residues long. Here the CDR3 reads CASSARGRELYGYTF. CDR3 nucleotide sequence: TGTGCCAGCAGCGCCAGGGGCCGGGAACTCTATGGCTACACCTTC.

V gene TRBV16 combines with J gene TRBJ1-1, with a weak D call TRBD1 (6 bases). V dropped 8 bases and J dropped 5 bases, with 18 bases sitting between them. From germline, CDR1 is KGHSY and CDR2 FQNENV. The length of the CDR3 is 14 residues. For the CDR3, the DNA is TGTGCCAGCCGAACTACTACAGGGAATACTGAAGCTTTCTTT. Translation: CASRTTTGNTEAFF.

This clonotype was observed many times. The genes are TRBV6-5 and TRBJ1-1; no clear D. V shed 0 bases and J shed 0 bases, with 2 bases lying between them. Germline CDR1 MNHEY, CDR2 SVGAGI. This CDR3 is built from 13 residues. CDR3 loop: CASSYSVNTEAFF. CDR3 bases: TGTGCCAGCAGTTACTCGGTGAACACTGAAGCTTTCTTT.

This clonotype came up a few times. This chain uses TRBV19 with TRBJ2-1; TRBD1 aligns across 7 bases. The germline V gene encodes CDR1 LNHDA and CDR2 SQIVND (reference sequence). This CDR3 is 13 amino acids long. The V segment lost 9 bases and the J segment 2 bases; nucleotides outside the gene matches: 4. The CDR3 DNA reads TGTGCCAGCGTGGGGACAGCCTACAATGAGCAGTTCTTC. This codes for CASVGTAYNEQFF.

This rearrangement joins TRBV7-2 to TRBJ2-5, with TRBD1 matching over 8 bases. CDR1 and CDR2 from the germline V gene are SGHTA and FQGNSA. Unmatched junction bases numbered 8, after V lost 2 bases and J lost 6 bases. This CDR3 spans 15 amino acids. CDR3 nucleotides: TGTGCCAGCAGCTTAAGCGGCAGGGGGCGAAAGACCCAGTACTTC. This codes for CASSLSGRGRKTQYF.

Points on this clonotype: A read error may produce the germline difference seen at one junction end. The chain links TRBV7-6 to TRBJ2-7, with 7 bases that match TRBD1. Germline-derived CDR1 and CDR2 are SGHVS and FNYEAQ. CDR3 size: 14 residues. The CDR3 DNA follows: TGTGCCAGCAGCTTGGGACAGAGCTCCTACGAGCAGTGCTTC. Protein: CASSLGQSSYEQCF.

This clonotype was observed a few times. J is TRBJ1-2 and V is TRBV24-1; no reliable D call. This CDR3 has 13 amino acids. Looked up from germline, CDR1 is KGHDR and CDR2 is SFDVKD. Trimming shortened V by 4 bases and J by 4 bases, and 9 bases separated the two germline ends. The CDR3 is CATSEGVFYGYTF. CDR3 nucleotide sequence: TGTGCCACCAGTGAAGGAGTCTTCTATGGCTACACCTTC.

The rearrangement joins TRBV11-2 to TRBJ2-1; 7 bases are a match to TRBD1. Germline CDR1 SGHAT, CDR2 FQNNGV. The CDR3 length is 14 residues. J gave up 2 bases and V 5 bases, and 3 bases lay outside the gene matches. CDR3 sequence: CASSTGTAYNEQFF. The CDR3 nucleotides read TGTGCCAGCAGCACCGGGACAGCCTACAATGAGCAGTTCTTC.

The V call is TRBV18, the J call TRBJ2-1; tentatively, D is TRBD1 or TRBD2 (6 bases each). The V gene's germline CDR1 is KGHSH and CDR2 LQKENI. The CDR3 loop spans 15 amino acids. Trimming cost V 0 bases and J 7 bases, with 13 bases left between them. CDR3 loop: CASSPPGGELNEQFF. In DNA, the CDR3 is TGTGCCAGCTCACCACCCGGGGGCGAGTTGAATGAGCAGTTCTTC. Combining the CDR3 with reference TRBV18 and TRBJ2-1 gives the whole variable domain NAGVMQNPRHLVRRRGQEARLRCSPMKGHSHVYWYRQLPEEGLKFMVYLQKENIIDESGMPKERFSAEFPKEGPSILRIQQVVRGDSAAYFCASSPPGGELNEQFFGPGTRLTVL.

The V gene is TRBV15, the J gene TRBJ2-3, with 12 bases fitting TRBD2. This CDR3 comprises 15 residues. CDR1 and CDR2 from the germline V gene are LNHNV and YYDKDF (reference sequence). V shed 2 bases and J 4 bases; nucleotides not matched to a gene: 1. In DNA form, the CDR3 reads TGTGCCACCAGCAGACTAGCGGGGGGGCCAGATACGCAGTATTTT. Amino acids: CATSRLAGGPDTQYF.

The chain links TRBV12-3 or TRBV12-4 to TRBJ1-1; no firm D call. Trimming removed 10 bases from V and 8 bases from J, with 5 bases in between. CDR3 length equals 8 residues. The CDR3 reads CATSEAFF. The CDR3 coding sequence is TGTGCCACTTCGGAAGCTTTCTTT.

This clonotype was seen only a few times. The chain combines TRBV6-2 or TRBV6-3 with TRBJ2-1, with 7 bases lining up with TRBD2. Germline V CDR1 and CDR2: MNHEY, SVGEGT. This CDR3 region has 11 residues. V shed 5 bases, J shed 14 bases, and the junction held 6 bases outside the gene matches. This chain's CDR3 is CASSHGLVKFF. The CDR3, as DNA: TGTGCCAGCAGTCATGGACTAGTAAAGTTCTTC.

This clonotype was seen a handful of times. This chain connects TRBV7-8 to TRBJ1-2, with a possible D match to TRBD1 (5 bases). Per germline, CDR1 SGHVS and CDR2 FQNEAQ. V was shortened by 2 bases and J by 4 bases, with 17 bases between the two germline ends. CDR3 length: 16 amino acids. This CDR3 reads CASSLRVGGKLYGYTF. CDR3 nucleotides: TGTGCCAGCAGCTTACGGGTTGGGGGGAAGCTCTATGGCTACACCTTC.

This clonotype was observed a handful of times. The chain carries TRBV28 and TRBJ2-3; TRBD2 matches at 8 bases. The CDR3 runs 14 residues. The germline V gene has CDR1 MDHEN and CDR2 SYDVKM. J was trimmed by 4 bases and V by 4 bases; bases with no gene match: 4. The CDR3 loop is CASSYSGVSDTQYF. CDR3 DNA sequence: TGTGCCAGCAGTTATAGCGGGGTATCAGATACGCAGTATTTT.

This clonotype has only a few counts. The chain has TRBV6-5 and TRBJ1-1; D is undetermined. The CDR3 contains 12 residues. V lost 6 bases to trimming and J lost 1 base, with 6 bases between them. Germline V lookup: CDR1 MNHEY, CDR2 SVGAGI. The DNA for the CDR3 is TGTGCCAGCAGATTAGAGAACACTGAAGCTTTCTTT. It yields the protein CASRLENTEAFF.

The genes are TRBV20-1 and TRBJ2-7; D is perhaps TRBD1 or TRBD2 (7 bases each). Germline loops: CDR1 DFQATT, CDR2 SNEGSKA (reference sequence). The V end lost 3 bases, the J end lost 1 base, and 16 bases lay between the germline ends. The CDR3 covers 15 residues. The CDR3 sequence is CSASRGGARSYEQYF. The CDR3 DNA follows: TGCAGTGCTAGCAGGGGGGGGGCTAGGTCCTACGAGCAGTACTTC.

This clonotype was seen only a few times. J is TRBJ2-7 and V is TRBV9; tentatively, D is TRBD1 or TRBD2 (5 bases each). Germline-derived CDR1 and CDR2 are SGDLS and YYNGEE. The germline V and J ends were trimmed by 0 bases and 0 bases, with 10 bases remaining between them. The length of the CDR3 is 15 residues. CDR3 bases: TGTGCCAGCAGCGTAGGGGGGATTGACTCCTACGAGCAGTACTTC. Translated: CASSVGGIDSYEQYF.

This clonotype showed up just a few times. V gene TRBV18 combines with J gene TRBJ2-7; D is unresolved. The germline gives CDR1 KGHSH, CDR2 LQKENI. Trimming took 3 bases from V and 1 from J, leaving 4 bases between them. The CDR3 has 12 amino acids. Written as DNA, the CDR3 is TGTGCCAGCTCACCCCGGTCCTACGAGCAGTACTTC. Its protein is CASSPRSYEQYF.

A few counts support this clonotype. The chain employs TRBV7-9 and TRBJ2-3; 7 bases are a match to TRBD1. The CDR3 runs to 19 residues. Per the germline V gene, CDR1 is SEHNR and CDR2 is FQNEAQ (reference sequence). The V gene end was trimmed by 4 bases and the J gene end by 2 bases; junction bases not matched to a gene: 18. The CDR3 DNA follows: TGTGCCAGCAGCTCCTTTCCCGCCCTGACAGGGCTCAACACAGATACGCAGTATTTT. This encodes CASSSFPALTGLNTDTQYF.